A selection of T cell receptor beta chains follows, all from one sample in a study of T cell clones after liver transplantation. The protocol was immunoSEQ multiplex PCR, while the TCRdb copy is restricted to in-frame clones and leaves out a portion. In the table there are 70,000 or so clones, about 92% of which are singletons. Source: CD4+ T cells from blood, taken about 26 months after liver transplant. The receptors here all came from a human patient who received a liver transplant. Some of the T cells might come from the graft donor. The CDR3 runs from the conserved cysteine through the conserved F or W. A D gene is named only where the DNA matches it firmly. Not every row has a clone size; where given, it reads once, few, many or a size class.

D gene | J gene | clone size | V gene | CDR3 protein | CDR3 DNA
. | TRBJ2-1 | . | TRBV11-1 | CASSLASTSYNEQFF | TGTGCCAGCAGCTTAGCATCTACCTCCTACAATGAGCAGTTCTTC
. | TRBJ2-7 | . | TRBV5-1 | CASSLVGIEQYF | TGCGCCAGCAGCTTGGTAGGTATCGAGCAGTACTTC
TRBD2 | TRBJ2-1 | . | TRBV19 | CASSLTGTSGRLSYNEQFF | TGTGCCAGTAGTCTAACCGGGACTAGCGGGAGGCTCTCCTACAATGAGCAGTTCTTC
. | TRBJ2-7 | . | TRBV28 | CASRMPGLDYEQYF | TGTGCCAGCAGGATGCCGGGCCTAGACTACGAGCAGTACTTC
. | TRBJ2-5 | . | TRBV29-1 | CSAGTSGETQYF | TGCAGCGCCGGGACATCTGGAGAGACCCAGTACTTC
TRBD1 | TRBJ1-2 | once | TRBV27 | CASSRRQGGGYTF | TGTGCCAGCAGTAGGAGACAGGGAGGCGGCTACACCTTC
TRBD2 | TRBJ2-1 | once | TRBV5-5 | CASSWSSGGDNEQFF | TGTGCCAGCAGCTGGTCTAGCGGGGGAGACAATGAGCAGTTCTTC
. | TRBJ2-3 | . | TRBV7-8 | CASSFTGPALDTQYF | TGTGCCAGCAGCTTCACGGGACCAGCACTGGATACGCAGTATTTT
TRBD1 | TRBJ2-7 | . | TRBV9 | CASSSRGSYEQYF | TGTGCCAGCAGCTCCAGGGGGTCCTACGAGCAGTACTTC
TRBD1 | TRBJ2-4 | . | TRBV19 | CASSIDTGTGALGNIQYF | TGTGCCAGTAGTATAGATACCGGGACAGGGGCCTTGGGGAACATTCAGTACTTC
TRBD1 | TRBJ2-7 | . | TRBV11-3 | CASSLDWEQGMYF | TGTGCCAGCAGCTTAGATTGGGAACAGGGGATGTACTTC
. | TRBJ1-1 | . | TRBV7-2 | CASSLVQGSEAFF | TGTGCCAGCAGCTTAGTCCAGGGCAGCGAAGCTTTCTTT
TRBD2 | TRBJ2-2 | once | TRBV9 | CASSGQGLAYGELFF | TGTGCCAGCAGCGGACAGGGACTAGCTTACGGGGAGCTGTTTTTT
. | TRBJ2-7 | . | TRBV30 | CARTPISSYEQYF | TGTGCAAGGACGCCAATCAGCTCCTACGAGCAGTACTTC
TRBD1 | TRBJ2-1 | . | TRBV28 | CASSGDRDNEQFF | TGTGCCAGCAGTGGGGACAGGGACAATGAGCAGTTCTTC
TRBD1 | TRBJ2-1 | . | TRBV2 | CASSERDSRLYEQFF | TGTGCCAGCAGTGAACGGGACAGCCGCCTCTATGAGCAGTTCTTC
. | TRBJ2-3 | . | TRBV29-1 | CSVDKTALRTDTQYF | TGCAGCGTTGACAAGACCGCACTAAGGACAGATACGCAGTATTTT
. | TRBJ1-2 | . | TRBV4-1 | CASSQVTGVSYGYTF | TGCGCCAGCAGCCAAGTCACCGGAGTTTCCTATGGCTACACCTTC
. | TRBJ2-1 | once | TRBV29-1 | CSVEVSGLHSDEQFF | TGCAGCGTTGAAGTATCCGGACTACATAGCGATGAGCAGTTCTTC
TRBD1 | TRBJ2-2 | once | TRBV18 | CASSPRSRQGAGTGELFF | TGTGCCAGCTCACCAAGATCCCGACAGGGGGCAGGCACCGGGGAGCTGTTTTTT
TRBD1 | TRBJ1-1 | . | TRBV5-1 | CASSRGQGAVGTEAFF | TGCGCCAGCAGTCGTGGACAGGGGGCGGTCGGCACTGAAGCTTTCTTT
TRBD1 | TRBJ2-5 | . | TRBV29-1 | CSLDRGETQYF | TGCAGCCTTGACAGGGGGGAGACCCAGTACTTC
. | TRBJ1-4 | . | TRBV7-9 | CASSLNRVNEKLFF | TGTGCCAGCAGCTTAAACAGGGTTAATGAAAAACTGTTTTTT
. | TRBJ1-4 | . | TRBV10-3 | CAISELGVGNEKLFF | TGTGCCATCAGTGAACTGGGGGTGGGTAATGAAAAACTGTTTTTT
. | TRBJ1-2 | . | TRBV5-1 | CASSSSLGDYGYTF | TGCGCCAGCAGCTCCTCCCTGGGGGACTATGGCTACACCTTC
. | TRBJ2-7 | . | TRBV7-9 | CASSLAQGLPEQYF | TGTGCCAGCAGCTTAGCGCAGGGTCTGCCCGAGCAGTACTTC
. | TRBJ2-2 | . | TRBV27 | CASSPSWAPPGELFF | TGTGCCAGCAGCCCATCCTGGGCCCCACCCGGGGAGCTGTTTTTT
TRBD1 | TRBJ1-1 | once | TRBV7-8 | CASSYNTGGFTEAFF | TGTGCCAGCAGCTACAACACAGGGGGTTTCACTGAAGCTTTCTTT
. | TRBJ1-2 | . | TRBV6-1 | CASSERQTYGYTF | TGTGCCAGCAGTGAACGCCAGACCTATGGCTACACCTTC
. | TRBJ2-7 | once | TRBV2 | CASSVEYEQYF | TGTGCCAGCAGTGTCGAGTACGAGCAGTACTTC